This T cell receptor (beta chain) was observed in a study of blood T cell repertoires in COVID-19. Overall study context: Researchers got acute and convalescent COVID-19 samples from the United States, Italy and Spain. The cDNA or gDNA used as material had been derived from T cells, B-cell-depleted T cells, or PBMCs.

In the authors' workflow: Amplifying reference gene primers gave estimates of nucleated cell counts. Profiled with immunoSEQ multiplex PCR; TCRdb holds only in-frame clones, not every one. That table gives V, J and clone size, and the DNA gave D and trimming. The repertoire consists of 150,000 or so clones, with 92% occurring once and the leading ten covering approximately 4.8%. V was pared by 3 bases and J by 6 bases, with 11 bases of the junction left unmatched. The CDR3 has 17 amino acids. Germline V gives CDR1 LNHDA, CDR2 SQIVND (reference sequence). The TCR was taken from a man aged 25 to 45 with COVID-19, enrolled during active disease. The chain carries TRBV19 and TRBJ2-1, with 10 bases aligning to TRBD2. Sequencing was performed on peripheral blood. The CDR3 coding sequence is TGTGCCAGTAGTATTTGGTCTAGCGGGAGACTAGGCAATGAGCAGTTCTTC. As protein: CASSIWSSGRLGNEQFF.